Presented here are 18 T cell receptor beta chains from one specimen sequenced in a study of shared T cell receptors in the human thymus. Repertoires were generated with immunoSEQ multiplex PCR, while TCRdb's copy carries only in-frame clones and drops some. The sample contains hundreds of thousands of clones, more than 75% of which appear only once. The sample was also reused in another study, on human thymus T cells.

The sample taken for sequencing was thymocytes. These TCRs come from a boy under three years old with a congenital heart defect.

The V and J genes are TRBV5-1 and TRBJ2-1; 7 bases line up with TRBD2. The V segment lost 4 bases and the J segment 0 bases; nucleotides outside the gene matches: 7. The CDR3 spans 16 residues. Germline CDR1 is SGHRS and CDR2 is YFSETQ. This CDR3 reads CASSNPGTTSYNEQFF. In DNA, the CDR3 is TGCGCCAGCAGCAACCCCGGGACTACCTCCTACAATGAGCAGTTCTTC.

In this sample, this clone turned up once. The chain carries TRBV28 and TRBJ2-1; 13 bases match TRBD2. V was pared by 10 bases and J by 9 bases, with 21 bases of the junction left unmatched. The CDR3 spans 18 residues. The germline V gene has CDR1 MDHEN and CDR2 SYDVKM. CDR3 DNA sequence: TGTGCCACACTAGCGGGAGGGCCCTCCTCTGGATTGTGTGGTGAGCAGTTCTTC. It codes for CATLAGGPSSGLCGEQFF.

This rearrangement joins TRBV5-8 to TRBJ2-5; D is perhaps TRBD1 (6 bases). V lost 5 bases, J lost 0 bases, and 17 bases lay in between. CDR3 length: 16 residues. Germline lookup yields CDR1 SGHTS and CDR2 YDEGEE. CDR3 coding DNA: TGTGCCAGCAGACCGCCGCCTGACAGGCACCAAGAGACCCAGTACTTC. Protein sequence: CASRPPPDRHQETQYF. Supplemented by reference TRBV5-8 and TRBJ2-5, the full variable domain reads EAGVTQSPTHLIKTRGQQATLRCSPISGHTSVYWYQQALGLGLQFLLWYDEGEERNRGNFPPRFSGRQFPNYSSELNVNALELEDSALYLCASRPPPDRHQETQYFGPGTRLLVL.

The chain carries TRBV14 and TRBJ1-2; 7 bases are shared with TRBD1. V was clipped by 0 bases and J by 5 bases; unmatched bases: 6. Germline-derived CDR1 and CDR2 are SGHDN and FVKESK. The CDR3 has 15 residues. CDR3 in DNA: TGTGCCAGCAGCCAAGATCGACAGGGACGGTATGGCTACACCTTC. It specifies CASSQDRQGRYGYTF.

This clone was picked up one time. This CDR3 is CASSPSSTNETQYF. CDR3 DNA: TGTGCCAGCAGCCCTAGCTCAACGAACGAGACCCAGTACTTC. The chain has TRBV14 and TRBJ2-5, with D perhaps TRBD2 (5 bases). V gave up 4 bases and J gave up 5 bases, with 14 bases separating them. The CDR3 runs 14 residues. Germline CDR1 SGHDN, CDR2 FVKESK.

The DNA for the CDR3 is TGTGCCAGCAGTTTATTAAAGCGGGGGGACCCCTACGAGCAGTACTTC. This codes for CASSLLKRGDPYEQYF. V and J are TRBV27 and TRBJ2-7, with 9 bases aligning to TRBD2. V shed 1 base and J 2 bases; nucleotides not matched to a gene: 6. The CDR3 loop spans 16 amino acids. Germline loops: CDR1 MNHEY, CDR2 SMNVEV (reference sequence).

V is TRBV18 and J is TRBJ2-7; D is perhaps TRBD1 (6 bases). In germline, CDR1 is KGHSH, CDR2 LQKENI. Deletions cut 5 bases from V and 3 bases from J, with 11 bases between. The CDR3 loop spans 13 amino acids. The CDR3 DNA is TGTGCCAGCTCATCCGGACAGCACTACGAGCAGTACTTC. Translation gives CASSSGQHYEQYF.

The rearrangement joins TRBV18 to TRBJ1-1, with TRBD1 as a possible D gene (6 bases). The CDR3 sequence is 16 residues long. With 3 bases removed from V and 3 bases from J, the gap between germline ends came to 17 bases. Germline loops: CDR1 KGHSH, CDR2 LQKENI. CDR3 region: CASSPHPGTRYTEAFF. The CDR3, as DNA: TGTGCCAGCTCACCTCACCCGGGGACAAGATACACTGAAGCTTTCTTT.

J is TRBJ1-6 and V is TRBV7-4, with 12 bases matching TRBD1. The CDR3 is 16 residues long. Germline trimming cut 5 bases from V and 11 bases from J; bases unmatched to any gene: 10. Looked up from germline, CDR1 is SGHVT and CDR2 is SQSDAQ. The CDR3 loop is CASSNGTGQGATPLHF. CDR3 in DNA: TGTGCCAGCAGCAACGGGACGGGACAGGGGGCGACACCCCTCCACTTT. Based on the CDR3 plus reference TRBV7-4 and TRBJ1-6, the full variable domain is GAGVSQSPRYKVAKRGRDVALRCDSISGHVTLYWYRQTLGQGSEVLTYSQSDAQRDKSGRPSGRFSAERPERSVSTLKIQRTEQGDSAVYLCASSNGTGQGATPLHFGNGTRLTVT.

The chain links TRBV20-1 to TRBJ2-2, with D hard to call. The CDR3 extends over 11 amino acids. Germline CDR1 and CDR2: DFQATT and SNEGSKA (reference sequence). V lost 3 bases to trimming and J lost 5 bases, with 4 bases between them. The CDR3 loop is CSASTTGELFF. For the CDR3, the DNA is TGCAGTGCTAGTACTACCGGGGAGCTGTTTTTT.

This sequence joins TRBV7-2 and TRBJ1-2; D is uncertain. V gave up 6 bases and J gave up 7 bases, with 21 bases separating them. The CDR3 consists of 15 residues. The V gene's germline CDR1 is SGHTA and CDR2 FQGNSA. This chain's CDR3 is CASSPHWRRLCGYTF. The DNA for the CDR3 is TGTGCCAGCAGTCCCCATTGGAGGCGTCTCTGTGGCTACACCTTC.

The CDR3 loop is CASSARYNEQFF. The CDR3 DNA follows: TGTGCCAGCTCCGCTAGGTACAATGAGCAGTTCTTC. This rearrangement joins TRBV18 to TRBJ2-1; D is unclear. Between the trimmed V and J ends, which lost 6 bases and 4 bases, there was a span of 7 bases. Germline CDR1 and CDR2: KGHSH and LQKENI. This CDR3 region has 12 residues.

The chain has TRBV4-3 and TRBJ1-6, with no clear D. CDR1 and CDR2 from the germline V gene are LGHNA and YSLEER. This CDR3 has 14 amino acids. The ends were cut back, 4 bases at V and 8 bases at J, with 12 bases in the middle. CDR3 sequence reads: CASSLRHLHSPLHF. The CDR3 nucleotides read TGCGCCAGCAGCCTCAGACATCTACATTCACCCCTCCACTTT.

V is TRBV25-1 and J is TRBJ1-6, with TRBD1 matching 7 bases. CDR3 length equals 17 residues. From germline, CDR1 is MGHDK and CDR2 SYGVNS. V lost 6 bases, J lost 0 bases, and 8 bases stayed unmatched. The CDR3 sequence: CASSPGTDDSYNSPLHF. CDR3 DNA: TGTGCCAGCAGCCCCGGGACAGACGACTCCTATAATTCACCCCTCCACTTT.

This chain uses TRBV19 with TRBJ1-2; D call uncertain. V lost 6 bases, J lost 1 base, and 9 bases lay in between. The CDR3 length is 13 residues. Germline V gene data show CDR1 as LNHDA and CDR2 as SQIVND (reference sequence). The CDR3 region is CASRAVLNYGYTF. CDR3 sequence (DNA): TGTGCCAGTAGAGCTGTCCTTAACTATGGCTACACCTTC. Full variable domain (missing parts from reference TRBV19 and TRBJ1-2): DGGITQSPKYLFRKEGQNVTLSCEQNLNHDAMYWYRQDPGQGLRLIYYSQIVNDFQKGDIAEGYSVSREKKESFPLTVTSAQKNPTAFYLCASRAVLNYGYTFGSGTRLTVV.

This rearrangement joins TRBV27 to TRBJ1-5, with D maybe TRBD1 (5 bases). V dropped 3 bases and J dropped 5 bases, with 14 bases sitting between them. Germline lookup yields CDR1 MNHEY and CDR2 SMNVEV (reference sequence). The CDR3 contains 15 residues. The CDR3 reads CASSFIGGADQPQHF. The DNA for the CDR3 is TGTGCCAGCAGTTTCATAGGAGGGGCCGATCAGCCCCAGCATTTT.

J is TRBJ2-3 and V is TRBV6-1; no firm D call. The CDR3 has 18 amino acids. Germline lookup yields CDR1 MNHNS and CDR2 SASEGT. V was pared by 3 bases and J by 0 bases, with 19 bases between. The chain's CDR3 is CASSDWLVGGTSTDTQYF. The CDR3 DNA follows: TGTGCCAGCAGTGATTGGTTGGTAGGCGGTACGAGCACAGATACGCAGTATTTT.

The DNA of the CDR3 is TGTGCCAGCAGCTCCGTCGCAGCGGGAGGACCCACCCATGAGCAGTTCTTC. Its translation is CASSSVAAGGPTHEQFF. The gene calls are TRBV7-9 and TRBJ2-1, with 9 bases lining up with TRBD2. Germline-derived CDR1 and CDR2 are SEHNR and FQNEAQ (reference sequence). The V gene end was trimmed by 4 bases and the J gene end by 8 bases; junction bases not matched to a gene: 15. The CDR3 runs 17 residues.